The present entry profiles one TCR beta chain with its context. Antigen unknown. Produced via immunoSEQ multiplex PCR; TCRdb's table is partial and in-frame only. The sample lists 9,400 or so clones; more than 75% were seen once. This entry is derived from a study of T cell repertoires in ileal Crohn's disease. Study-wide background: At postoperative colonoscopy, neoterminal ileum biopsies were taken as M6. Overall study findings and caveats: Within the first postoperative year, endoscopy came at median roughly seven months. Compared with CD4 T cells, sorted CD8 cells carried more expanded clones. Active smokers at surgery had more clonal expansions than non-smokers.

The CDR3 runs 18 residues. J was trimmed by 1 base and V by 7 bases; bases with no gene match: 14. The V gene's germline CDR1 is LNHDA and CDR2 SQIVND (reference sequence). Time point denoted: neoterminal ileum biopsy at postoperative endoscopy, about 6 months after surgery. The chain employs TRBV19 and TRBJ1-3; 9 nucleotides match TRBD1. Sequenced sample: ileal tissue. This TCR came from an adult with Crohn's disease. This CDR3 is CASTGTGYFLTSGNTIYF. CDR3 nucleotides: TGTGCCAGTACCGGGACAGGGTACTTCCTTACGTCTGGAAACACCATATATTTT. The variable domain in full, with the rest retrieved from reference TRBV19 and TRBJ1-3, is DGGITQSPKYLFRKEGQNVTLSCEQNLNHDAMYWYRQDPGQGLRLIYYSQIVNDFQKGDIAEGYSVSREKKESFPLTVTSAQKNPTAFYLCASTGTGYFLTSGNTIYFGEGSWLTVV.